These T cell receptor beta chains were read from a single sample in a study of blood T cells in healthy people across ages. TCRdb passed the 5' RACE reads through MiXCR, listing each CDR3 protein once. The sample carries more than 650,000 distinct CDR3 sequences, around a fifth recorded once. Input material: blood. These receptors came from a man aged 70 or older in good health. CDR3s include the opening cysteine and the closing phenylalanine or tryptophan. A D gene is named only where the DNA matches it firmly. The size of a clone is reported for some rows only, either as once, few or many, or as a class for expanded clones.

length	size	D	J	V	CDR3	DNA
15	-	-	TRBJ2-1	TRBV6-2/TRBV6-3	CASRKLRTSYNEQFF	TGTGCCAGCAGAAAACTGAGGACCTCCTACAATGAGCAGTTCTTC
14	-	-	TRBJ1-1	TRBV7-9	CASSSRGRDTEAFF	TGTGCCAGCAGCTCCCGGGGACGGGACACTGAAGCTTTCTTT
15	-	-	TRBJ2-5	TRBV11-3	CASSRSSGPGETQYF	TGTGCCAGCAGCCGGAGTAGCGGCCCTGGGGAGACCCAGTACTTC
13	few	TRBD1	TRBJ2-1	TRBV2	CASSYDRGNEQFF	TGTGCCAGCAGTTACGACAGGGGCAATGAGCAGTTCTTC
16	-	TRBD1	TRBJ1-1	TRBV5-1	CASSDRDRTMNTEAFF	TGCGCCAGCAGCGACCGGGACAGGACTATGAACACTGAAGCTTTCTTT
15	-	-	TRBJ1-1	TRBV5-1	CASSLVQGTGTEAFF	TGCGCCAGCAGCTTGGTTCAGGGGACGGGCACTGAAGCTTTCTTT
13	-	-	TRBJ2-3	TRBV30	CAWSISLSDTQYF	TGTGCCTGGAGTATTTCACTATCAGATACGCAGTATTTT
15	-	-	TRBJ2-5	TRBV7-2	CASSRIGGPFETQYF	TGTGCCAGCAGCCGGATTGGCGGCCCGTTTGAGACCCAGTACTTC
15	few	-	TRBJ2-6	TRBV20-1	CSARTVSSGANVLTF	TGCAGTGCGCGGACAGTGAGCTCTGGGGCCAACGTCCTGACTTTC
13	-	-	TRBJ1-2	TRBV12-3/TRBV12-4	CASSLAPGRPYTF	TGTGCCAGCAGTTTAGCACCGGGGAGGCCATACACCTTC
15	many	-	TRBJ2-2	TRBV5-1	CASSLVGQNTGELFF	TGCGCCAGCAGCTTGGTGGGTCAGAACACCGGGGAGCTGTTTTTT
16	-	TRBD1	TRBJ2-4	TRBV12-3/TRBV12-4	CASSPGQGNGKNIQYF	TGTGCCAGCAGCCCCGGACAGGGCAATGGCAAAAACATTCAGTACTTC
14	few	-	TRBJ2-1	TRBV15	CATSRDLQSVEQFF	TGTGCCACCAGCAGAGATCTCCAATCGGTGGAGCAGTTCTTC
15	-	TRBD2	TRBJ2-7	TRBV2	CAIQLAGERSYEQYF	TGTGCCATCCAACTAGCGGGGGAGAGGAGTTACGAGCAGTACTTC
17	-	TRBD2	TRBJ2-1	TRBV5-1	CASSPTGGLAGDNEQFF	TGCGCCAGCAGCCCGACAGGGGGACTAGCGGGTGACAATGAGCAGTTCTTC
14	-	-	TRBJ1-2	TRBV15	CATSRTLQAAGCTF	TGTGCCACCAGCAGGACCTTACAGGCTGCGGGCTGCACCTTC
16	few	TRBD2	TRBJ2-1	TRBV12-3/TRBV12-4	CASSPSSGGETNEQFF	TGTGCCAGCAGTCCCTCTAGCGGGGGGGAGACCAATGAGCAGTTCTTC
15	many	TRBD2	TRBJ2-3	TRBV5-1	CASSLGLARADTQYF	TGCGCCAGCAGCTTGGGACTAGCAAGGGCAGATACGCAGTATTTT
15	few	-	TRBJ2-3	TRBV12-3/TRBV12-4	CASRLFGQRTDTQYF	TGTGCCAGCAGACTCTTTGGACAGCGCACAGATACGCAGTATTTT
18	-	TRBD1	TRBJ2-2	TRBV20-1	CSASKRDDRGRNTGELFF	TGCAGTGCTTCCAAGAGGGACGACAGGGGGCGGAACACCGGGGAGCTGTTTTTT
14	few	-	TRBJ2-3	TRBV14	CASSLQTSSDTQYF	TGTGCCAGCAGCCTACAGACTAGTTCAGATACGCAGTATTTT
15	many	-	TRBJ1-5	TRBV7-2	CASSLRAGGRQPQHF	TGTGCCAGCAGCTTACGGGCGGGGGGCCGACAGCCCCAGCATTTT
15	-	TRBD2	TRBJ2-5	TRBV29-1	CSVPSGTSAKETQYF	TGCAGCGTCCCCTCGGGGACTAGCGCAAAAGAGACCCAGTACTTC
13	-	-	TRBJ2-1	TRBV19	CASRGLGSSEQFF	TGTGCCAGTAGGGGCCTAGGGAGTAGTGAGCAGTTCTTC
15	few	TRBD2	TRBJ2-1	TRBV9	CASSVDPRGANEQFF	TGTGCCAGCAGCGTAGACCCGCGGGGGGCCAATGAGCAGTTCTTC
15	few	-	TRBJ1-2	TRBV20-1	CSARENRIRNYGYTF	TGCAGTGCTAGAGAAAACAGGATTCGGAACTATGGCTACACCTTC
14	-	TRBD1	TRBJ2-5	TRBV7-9	CASSPRDREETQYF	TGTGCCAGCAGCCCAAGAGACAGGGAAGAGACCCAGTACTTC
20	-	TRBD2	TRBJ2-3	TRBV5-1	CASRGAADSSTSGGTDTQYF	TGCGCCAGCAGAGGAGCAGCCGACAGCTCGACTAGCGGGGGCACAGATACGCAGTATTTT
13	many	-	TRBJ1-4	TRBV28	CASSWLGSEKLFF	TGTGCCAGCAGTTGGCTAGGGAGTGAAAAACTGTTTTTT
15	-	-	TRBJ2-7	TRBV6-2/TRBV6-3	CASSRTGPRSYEQYF	TGTGCCAGCAGTCGCACAGGCCCCCGCTCCTACGAGCAGTACTTC
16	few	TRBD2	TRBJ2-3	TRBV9	CASSVALAGATDTQYF	TGTGCCAGCAGCGTAGCTCTAGCGGGGGCAACAGATACGCAGTATTTT